The rows below give T cell receptor beta chains drawn from one sample of a study of blood T cell repertoires in COVID-19. Clones were sequenced by immunoSEQ multiplex PCR, and TCRdb holds only the in-frame ones, with some missing. The data contain approximately 200,000 clones, approximately 81% of them singletons. Input material: peripheral blood. These receptors came from a woman aged 80 or older with acute or convalescent COVID-19. CDR3s leave out the opening cysteine and the closing phenylalanine or tryptophan. The order of the fields is J gene, V gene, CDR3 protein.

TRBJ2-2 | TRBV9 | ASSVLSGGTGELF
TRBJ2-7 | TRBV7-9 | ASSLTSGPSYEQY
TRBJ2-7 | TRBV5-6 | ASSLGPGGIGEQY
TRBJ1-1 | TRBV19 | ASLPNGQGNTEAF
TRBJ2-7 | TRBV5-6 | ASSLNSYEQY
TRBJ2-7 | TRBV10-3 | AIGETGPYEQY
TRBJ2-7 | TRBV25-1 | ASRKEAPYEQY
TRBJ2-5 | TRBV10-2 | ASSESWTSGKETQY
TRBJ1-6 | TRBV18 | ASSISSGRSNSPLH
TRBJ1-2 | TRBV19 | ASSIRTGYGYT
TRBJ2-7 | TRBV30 | AWMRDLGAEQY
TRBJ2-7 | TRBV18 | ASSPAQSYEQY
TRBJ2-5 | TRBV11-2 | ASSLEAQETQY
TRBJ2-3 | TRBV10-3 | AIRGTVSTDTQY
TRBJ2-2 | TRBV3-1/TRBV3-2 | ASSSTGPGTGELF
TRBJ2-3 | TRBV10-3 | AISDQAGVLPTDTQY
TRBJ1-6 | TRBV5-4 | ASSPDGQGNSPLH